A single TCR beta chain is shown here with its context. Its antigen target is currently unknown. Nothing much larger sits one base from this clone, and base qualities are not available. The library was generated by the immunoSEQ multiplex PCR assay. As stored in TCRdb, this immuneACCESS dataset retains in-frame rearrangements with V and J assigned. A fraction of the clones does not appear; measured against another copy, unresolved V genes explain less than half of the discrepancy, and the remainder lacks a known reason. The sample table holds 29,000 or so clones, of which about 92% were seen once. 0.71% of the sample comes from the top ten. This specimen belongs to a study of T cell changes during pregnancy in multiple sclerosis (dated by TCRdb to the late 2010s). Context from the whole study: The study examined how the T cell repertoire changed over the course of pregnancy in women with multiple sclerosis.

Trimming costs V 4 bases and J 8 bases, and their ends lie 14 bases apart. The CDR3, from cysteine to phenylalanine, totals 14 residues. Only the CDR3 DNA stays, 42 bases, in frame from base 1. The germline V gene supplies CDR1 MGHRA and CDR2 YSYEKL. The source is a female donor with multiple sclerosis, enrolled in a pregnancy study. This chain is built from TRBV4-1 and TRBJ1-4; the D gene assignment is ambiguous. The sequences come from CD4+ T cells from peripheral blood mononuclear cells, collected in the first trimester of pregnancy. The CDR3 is CASSPRSHPEKLFF. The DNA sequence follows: TGCGCCAGCAGCCCCCGGTCTCACCCAGAAAAACTGTTTTTT.